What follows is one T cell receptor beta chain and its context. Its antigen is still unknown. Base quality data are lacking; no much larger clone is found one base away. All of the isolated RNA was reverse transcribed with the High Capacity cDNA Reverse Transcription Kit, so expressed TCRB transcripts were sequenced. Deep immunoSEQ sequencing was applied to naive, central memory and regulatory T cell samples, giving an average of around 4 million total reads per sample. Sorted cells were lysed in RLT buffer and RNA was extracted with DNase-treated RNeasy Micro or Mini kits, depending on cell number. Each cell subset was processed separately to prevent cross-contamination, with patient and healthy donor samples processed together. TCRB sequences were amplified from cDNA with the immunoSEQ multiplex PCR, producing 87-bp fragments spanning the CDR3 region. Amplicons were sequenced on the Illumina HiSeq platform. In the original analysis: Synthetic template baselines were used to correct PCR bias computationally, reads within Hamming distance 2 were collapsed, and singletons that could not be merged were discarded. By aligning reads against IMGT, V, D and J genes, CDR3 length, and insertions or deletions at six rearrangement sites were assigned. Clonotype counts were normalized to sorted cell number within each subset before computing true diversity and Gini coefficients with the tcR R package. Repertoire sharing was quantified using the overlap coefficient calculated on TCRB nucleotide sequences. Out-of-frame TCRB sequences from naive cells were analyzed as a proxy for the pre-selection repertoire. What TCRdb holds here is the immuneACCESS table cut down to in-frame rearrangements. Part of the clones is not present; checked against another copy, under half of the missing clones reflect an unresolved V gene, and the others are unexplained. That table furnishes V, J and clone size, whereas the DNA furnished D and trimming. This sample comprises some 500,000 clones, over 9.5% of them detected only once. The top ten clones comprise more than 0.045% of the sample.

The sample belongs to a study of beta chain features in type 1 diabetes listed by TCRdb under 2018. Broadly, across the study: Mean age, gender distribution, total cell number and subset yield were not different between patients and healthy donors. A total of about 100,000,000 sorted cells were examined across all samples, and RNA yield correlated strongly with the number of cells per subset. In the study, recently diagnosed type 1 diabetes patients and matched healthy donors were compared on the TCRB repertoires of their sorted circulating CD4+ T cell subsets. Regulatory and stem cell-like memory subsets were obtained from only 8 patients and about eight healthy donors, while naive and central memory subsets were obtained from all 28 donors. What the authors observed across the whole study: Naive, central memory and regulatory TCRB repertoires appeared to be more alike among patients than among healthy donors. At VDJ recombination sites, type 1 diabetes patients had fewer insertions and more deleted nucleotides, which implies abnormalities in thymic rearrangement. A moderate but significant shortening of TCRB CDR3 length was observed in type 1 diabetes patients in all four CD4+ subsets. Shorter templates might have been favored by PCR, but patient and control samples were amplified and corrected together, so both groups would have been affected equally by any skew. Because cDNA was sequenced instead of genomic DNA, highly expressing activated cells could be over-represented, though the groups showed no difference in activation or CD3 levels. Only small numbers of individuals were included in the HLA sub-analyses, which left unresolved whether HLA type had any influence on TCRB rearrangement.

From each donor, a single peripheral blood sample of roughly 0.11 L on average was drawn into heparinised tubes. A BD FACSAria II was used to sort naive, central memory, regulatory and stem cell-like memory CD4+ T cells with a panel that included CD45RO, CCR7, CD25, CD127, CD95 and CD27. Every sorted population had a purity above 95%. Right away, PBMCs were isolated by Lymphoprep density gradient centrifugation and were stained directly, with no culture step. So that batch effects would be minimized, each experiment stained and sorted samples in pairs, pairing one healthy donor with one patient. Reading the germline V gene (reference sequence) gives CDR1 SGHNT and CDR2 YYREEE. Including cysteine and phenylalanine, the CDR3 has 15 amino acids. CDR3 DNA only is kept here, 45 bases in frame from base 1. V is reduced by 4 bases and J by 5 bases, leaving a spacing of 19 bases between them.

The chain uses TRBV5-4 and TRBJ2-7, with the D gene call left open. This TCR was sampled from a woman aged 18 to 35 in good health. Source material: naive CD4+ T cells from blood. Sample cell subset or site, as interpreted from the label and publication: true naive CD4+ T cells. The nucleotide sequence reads TGTGCCAGCAGCCCGGATACAAGTCTCCAACACGAGCAGTACTTC. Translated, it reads CASSPDTSLQHEQYF.